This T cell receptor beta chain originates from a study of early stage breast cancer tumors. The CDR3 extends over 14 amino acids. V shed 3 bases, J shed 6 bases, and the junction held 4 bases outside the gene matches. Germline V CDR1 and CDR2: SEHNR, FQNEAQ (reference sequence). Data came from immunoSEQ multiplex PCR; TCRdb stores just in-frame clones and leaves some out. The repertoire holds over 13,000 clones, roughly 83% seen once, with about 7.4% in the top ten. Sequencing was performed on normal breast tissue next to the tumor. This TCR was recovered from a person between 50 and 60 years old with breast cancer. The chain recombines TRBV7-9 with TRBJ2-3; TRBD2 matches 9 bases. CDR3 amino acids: CASSFWRGGDTQYF. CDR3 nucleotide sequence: TGTGCCAGCAGCTTTTGGCGGGGGGGGGATACGCAGTATTTT.